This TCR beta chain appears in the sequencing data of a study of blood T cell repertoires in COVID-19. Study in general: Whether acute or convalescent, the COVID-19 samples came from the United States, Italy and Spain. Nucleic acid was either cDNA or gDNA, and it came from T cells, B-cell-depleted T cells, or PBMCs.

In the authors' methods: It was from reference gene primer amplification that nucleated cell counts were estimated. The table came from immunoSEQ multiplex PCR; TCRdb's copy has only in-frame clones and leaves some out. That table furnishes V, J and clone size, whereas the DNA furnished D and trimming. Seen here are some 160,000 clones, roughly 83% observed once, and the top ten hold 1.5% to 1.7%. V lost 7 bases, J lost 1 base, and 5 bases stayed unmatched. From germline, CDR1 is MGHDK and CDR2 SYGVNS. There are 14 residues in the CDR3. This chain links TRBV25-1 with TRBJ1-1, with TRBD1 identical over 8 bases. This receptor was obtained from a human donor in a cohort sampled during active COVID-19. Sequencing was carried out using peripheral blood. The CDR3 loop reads CASTPGQGNTEAFF. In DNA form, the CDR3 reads TGTGCCAGCACCCCTGGACAGGGGAACACTGAAGCTTTCTTT. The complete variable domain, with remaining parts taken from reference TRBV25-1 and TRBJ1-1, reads EADIYQTPRYLVIGTGKKITLECSQTMGHDKMYWYQQDPGMELHLIHYSYGVNSTEKGDLSSESTVSRIRTEHFPLTLESARPSHTSQYLCASTPGQGNTEAFFGQGTRLTVV.